This T cell receptor (beta chain) derives from a study of early stage breast cancer tumors. At the level of the study: ER+/PR+/HER2- status applied to about 70% of the 16 invasive breast tumors. Study conclusions and caveats: Chain pairing and CD4, CD8 or FOXP3 expression were not captured. Most shared enriched TCRB sequences were commonly generated ones. Tumors had approximately 2.5-fold higher T cell density than normal breast.

In the case of this clone: What it binds is unknown.

The V end was cut by 4 bases, the J end by 5 bases, with 17 bases between. CDR1 is SQVTM and CDR2 is ANQGSEA in the germline V gene. This CDR3 is built from 15 residues. This table comes from immunoSEQ multiplex PCR, and its TCRdb copy is limited to in-frame clones, with some not included. The sample records 25,000 to 35,000 clones, 72% being singletons. This receptor was obtained from a person aged 45 to 60 with breast cancer. This chain connects TRBV29-1 to TRBJ2-2, with D perhaps matching TRBD2 (7 bases). Input material: blood. The CDR3 DNA follows: TGCAGCGTTGGTCGAAGGGGGGGGAGTACCGGGGAGCTGTTTTTT. Translation: CSVGRRGGSTGELFF.